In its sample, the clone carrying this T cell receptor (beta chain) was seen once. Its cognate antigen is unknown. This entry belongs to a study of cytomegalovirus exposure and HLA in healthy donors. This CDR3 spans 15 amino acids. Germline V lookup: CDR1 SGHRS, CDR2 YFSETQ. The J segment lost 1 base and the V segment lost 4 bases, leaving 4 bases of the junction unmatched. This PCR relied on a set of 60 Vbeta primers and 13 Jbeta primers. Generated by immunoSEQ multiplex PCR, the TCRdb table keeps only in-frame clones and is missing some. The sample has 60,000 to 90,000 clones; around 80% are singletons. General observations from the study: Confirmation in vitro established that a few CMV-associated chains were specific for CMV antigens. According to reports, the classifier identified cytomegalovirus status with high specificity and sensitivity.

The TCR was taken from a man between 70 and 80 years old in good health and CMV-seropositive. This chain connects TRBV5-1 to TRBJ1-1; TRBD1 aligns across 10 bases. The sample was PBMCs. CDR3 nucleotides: TGCGCCAGCAGCGGGACAGGGGAATGGAACACTGAAGCTTTCTTT. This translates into CASSGTGEWNTEAFF.